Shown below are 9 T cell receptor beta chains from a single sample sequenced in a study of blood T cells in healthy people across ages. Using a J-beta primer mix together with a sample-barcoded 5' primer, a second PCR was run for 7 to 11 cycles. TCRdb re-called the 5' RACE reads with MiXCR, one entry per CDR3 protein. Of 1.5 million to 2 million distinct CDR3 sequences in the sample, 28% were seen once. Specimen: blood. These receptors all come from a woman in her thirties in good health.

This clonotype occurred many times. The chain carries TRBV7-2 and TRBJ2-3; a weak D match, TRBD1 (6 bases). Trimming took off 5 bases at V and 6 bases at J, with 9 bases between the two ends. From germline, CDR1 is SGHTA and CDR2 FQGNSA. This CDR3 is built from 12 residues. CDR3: CASSKGVDTQYF. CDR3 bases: TGTGCCAGCAGCAAGGGGGTGGATACGCAGTATTTT.

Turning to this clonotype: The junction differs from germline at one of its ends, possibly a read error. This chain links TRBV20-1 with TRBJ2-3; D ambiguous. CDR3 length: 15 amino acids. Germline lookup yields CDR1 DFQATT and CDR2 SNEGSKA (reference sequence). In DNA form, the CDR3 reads TGCAGTGTTAGAAGGTCCAGGCAGAGCACAGATACGCAGTATTTT. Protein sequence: CSVRRSRQSTDTQYF.

The CDR3 region is CASSSPGQTYNEQYF. The CDR3 nucleotides read TGTGCCAGCAGTTCCCCGGGACAGACCTACAATGAGCAGTACTTC. The V call is TRBV12-3 or TRBV12-4, the J call TRBJ2-4, with TRBD1 matching over 7 bases. Trimming took 4 bases from V and 13 from J; bases not matched to a gene: 16. The CDR3 is 15 residues long.

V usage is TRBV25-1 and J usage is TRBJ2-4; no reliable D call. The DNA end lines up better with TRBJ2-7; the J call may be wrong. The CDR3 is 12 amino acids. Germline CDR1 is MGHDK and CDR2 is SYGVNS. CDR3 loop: CASFSATDEQYF. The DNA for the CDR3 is TGTGCCAGCTTCAGCGCGACGGACGAGCAGTACTTC.

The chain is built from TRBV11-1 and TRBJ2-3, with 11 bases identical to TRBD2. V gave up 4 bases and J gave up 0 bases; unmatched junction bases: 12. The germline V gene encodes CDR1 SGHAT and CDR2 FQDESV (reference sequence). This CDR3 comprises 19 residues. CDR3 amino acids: CASSSLLAGGPLSTDTQYF. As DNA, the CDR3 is TGTGCCAGCAGCTCCCTGCTAGCGGGGGGTCCCCTTAGCACAGATACGCAGTATTTT.

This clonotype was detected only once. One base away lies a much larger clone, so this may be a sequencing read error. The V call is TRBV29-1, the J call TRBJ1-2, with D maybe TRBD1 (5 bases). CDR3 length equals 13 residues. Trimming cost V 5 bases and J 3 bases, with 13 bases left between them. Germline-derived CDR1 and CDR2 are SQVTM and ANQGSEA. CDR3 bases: TGCAGCGTTACCTCCTCGACAGACTATGGCTACACCTTC. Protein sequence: CSVTSSTDYGYTF.

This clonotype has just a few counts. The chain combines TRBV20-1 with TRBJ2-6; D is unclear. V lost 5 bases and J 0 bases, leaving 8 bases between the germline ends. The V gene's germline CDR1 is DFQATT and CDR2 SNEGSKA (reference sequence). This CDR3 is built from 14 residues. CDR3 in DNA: TGCAGTGCTCGCGGCCCCTCTGGGGCCAACGTCCTGACTTTC. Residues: CSARGPSGANVLTF.

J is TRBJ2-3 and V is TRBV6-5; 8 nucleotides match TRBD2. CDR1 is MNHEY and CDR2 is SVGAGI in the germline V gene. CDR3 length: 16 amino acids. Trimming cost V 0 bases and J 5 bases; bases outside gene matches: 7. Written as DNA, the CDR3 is TGTGCCAGCAGTTACTCGAGCGGGAGCGGAAGAGATACGCAGTATTTT. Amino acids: CASSYSSGSGRDTQYF.

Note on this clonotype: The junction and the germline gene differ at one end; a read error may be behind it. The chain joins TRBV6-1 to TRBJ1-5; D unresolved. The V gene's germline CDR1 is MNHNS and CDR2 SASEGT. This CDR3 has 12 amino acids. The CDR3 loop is CASSDSNQPRHF. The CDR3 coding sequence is TGTGCCAGCAGTGACTCCAATCAGCCCCGGCATTTT.